This T cell receptor beta chain was obtained from a study of human T cells and chemical hapten exposure. Whole-study context: Researchers reported sensitizing a roughly 2 cm by roughly 2 cm upper inner arm skin site with 2% DPC.

The library gave individual cDNA molecules unique molecular identifiers. TCRdb processed the RACE reads anew with MiXCR; each CDR3 protein has one entry. Of under 90,000 distinct CDR3 sequences in the sample, about 8.9% were seen once. Study-level results: Controls formed significantly fewer large CDR3 similarity clusters than expanded TCRs did.

About this clonotype: Antigen: not known.

Time point meaning: pre-sensitization, week 0. The treatment here: therapeutic diphenylcyclopropenone sensitization with weekly scalp DPC. This clonotype was obtained from a woman aged 40 to 50 with alopecia areata. Some clones in this sample may be carry-over from other donors' samples. Sequenced material: whole blood, taken in connection with sensitization to the hapten diphenylcyclopropenone (DPC).

The CDR3 region has the DNA TGCAGCGTTGAAGAAATTAGCGGGGGGTCCTCCTCCTACAATGAGCAGTTCTTC. It codes for CSVEEISGGSSSYNEQFF. V is TRBV29-1 and J is TRBJ2-1; 10 bases line up with TRBD2. The junction had 8 bases not matched to a gene; V was cut back by 0 bases and J by 0 bases. CDR1 and CDR2 (germline): SQVTM, ANQGSEA. The CDR3 loop spans 18 amino acids.